The 14 T cell receptor beta chains listed next were all sequenced from one sample in a study of OX40 agonist ivuxolimab in advanced cancers. Generated by immunoSEQ multiplex PCR, the TCRdb table keeps only in-frame clones and is missing some. Found here are tens of thousands of clones, around four fifths of them singletons; the top ten hold about 2.5%. The material was CD4+ or CD8+ T cells sorted from blood, obtained in a trial of the OX40 agonist ivuxolimab. These receptors came from an adult with an advanced solid tumor such as melanoma, head and neck, liver or kidney cancer.

The J gene is TRBJ2-7, the V gene TRBV10-3, with D tentatively TRBD1 or TRBD2 (5 bases each). With 2 bases removed from V and 5 bases from J, the gap between germline ends came to 13 bases. This CDR3 contains 14 residues. CDR1 is ENHRY and CDR2 is SYGVKD in the germline V gene. The CDR3 loop is CAISEGIWDHEQYF. CDR3 DNA: TGTGCCATCAGTGAGGGGATCTGGGACCACGAGCAGTACTTC.

The genes are TRBV19 and TRBJ2-5, with 9 positions matching TRBD2. V gave up 2 bases and J gave up 2 bases; unmatched junction bases: 3. The CDR3 loop spans 15 amino acids. Germline V gives CDR1 LNHDA, CDR2 SQIVND (reference sequence). CDR3 sequence (DNA): TGTGCCAGTAGTATAAGTCTAGCGGGGCAAGAGACCCAGTACTTC. Its protein is CASSISLAGQETQYF.

J is TRBJ2-5 and V is TRBV5-5; the match to TRBD1 covers 9 bases. Trimming took 4 bases from V and 0 from J; bases not matched to a gene: 7. This CDR3 is built from 16 residues. Germline V gene lookup returns CDR1 SGHKS and CDR2 YYEKEE (reference sequence). The DNA for the CDR3 is TGTGCCAGCAGCGCCGGACAGGGGCCCTACCAAGAGACCCAGTACTTC. This sequence encodes CASSAGQGPYQETQYF.

The gene calls are TRBV6-1 and TRBJ1-2; no definite D call. V lost 2 bases, J lost 3 bases, and 13 bases lay in between. CDR1 MNHNS and CDR2 SASEGT come from the germline V gene. This CDR3 has 15 amino acids. CDR3 sequence reads: CASSETWTNYYGYTF. In DNA, the CDR3 is TGTGCCAGCAGTGAAACTTGGACCAACTACTATGGCTACACCTTC.

The J gene is TRBJ2-7, the V gene TRBV27; D unresolved. The CDR3 length is 11 residues. Deletions cut 3 bases from V and 4 bases from J, with 4 bases between. Germline CDR1 and CDR2: MNHEY and SMNVEV (reference sequence). The CDR3 reads CASSFRYEQYV. The DNA for the CDR3 is TGTGCCAGCAGTTTCAGGTACGAGCAGTACGTC.

The chain uses TRBV5-1 and TRBJ2-1; 9 nucleotides agree with TRBD1. J gave up 7 bases and V 6 bases, and 8 bases lay outside the gene matches. Germline V gene data show CDR1 as SGHRS and CDR2 as YFSETQ. The CDR3 runs to 14 residues. In DNA, the CDR3 is TGCGCCAGCACCCTGGGGACAGGGCGAAATGAGCAGTTCTTC. Translated, it gives CASTLGTGRNEQFF.

V usage is TRBV11-2 and J usage is TRBJ2-1; either TRBD1 or TRBD2 may supply D (5 bases each). Trimming took off 3 bases at V and 0 bases at J, with 12 bases between the two ends. Germline CDR1 and CDR2: SGHAT and FQNNGV. The CDR3 runs 16 residues. DNA of the CDR3: TGTGCCAGCAGCTTTGAGGGGAGAGGCTCCTACAATGAGCAGTTCTTC. Translation: CASSFEGRGSYNEQFF.

The genes are TRBV6-6 and TRBJ2-5; D is ambiguous. The V end lost 0 bases, the J end lost 4 bases, and 0 bases lay between the germline ends. CDR1 MNHNY and CDR2 SVGAGI come from the germline V gene (reference sequence). The CDR3 is 11 residues long. Here the CDR3 DNA reads TGTGCCAGCAGTTACTCAGAGACCCAGTACTTC. Protein: CASSYSETQYF.

The chain uses TRBV7-9 and TRBJ2-3; maybe TRBD2 (6 bases). Germline values: CDR1 SEHNR, CDR2 FQNEAQ (reference sequence). Trimming removed 1 base at V and 7 bases at J, with 15 bases between. There are 15 residues in the CDR3. CDR3 residues: CASSLGREVVNTQYF. The CDR3 nucleotides read TGTGCCAGCAGCTTAGGCAGGGAGGTTGTGAATACGCAGTATTTT.

The chain carries TRBV6-6 and TRBJ2-3; D remains ambiguous. V shed 0 bases and J shed 1 base, with 8 bases lying between them. Germline CDR1 is MNHNY and CDR2 is SVGAGI (reference sequence). The CDR3 covers 15 residues. CDR3 residues: CASSYSRTGTDTQYF. CDR3 bases: TGTGCCAGCAGTTACTCGAGGACGGGCACAGATACGCAGTATTTT.

This rearrangement joins TRBV7-9 to TRBJ2-1, with 14 bases identical to TRBD2. The ends lost 4 bases at V and 10 bases at J; junction bases unmatched: 9. Germline V gene lookup returns CDR1 SEHNR and CDR2 FQNEAQ (reference sequence). The CDR3 consists of 16 residues. CDR3 region: CASSSGTSGGPREQFF. The CDR3 DNA sequence: TGTGCCAGCAGCTCCGGGACTAGCGGGGGCCCTCGAGAGCAGTTCTTC.

The V call is TRBV2, the J call TRBJ1-6; the D is unclear. Germline values: CDR1 SNHLY, CDR2 FYNNEI. This CDR3 has 15 residues. With 5 bases removed from V and 4 bases from J, the gap between germline ends came to 12 bases. CDR3 region: CASSKETSYNSPLHF. In DNA form, the CDR3 reads TGTGCCAGCAGTAAGGAGACAAGTTATAATTCACCCCTCCACTTT.

This rearrangement joins TRBV6-5 to TRBJ1-2; D is ambiguous. CDR1 MNHEY and CDR2 SVGAGI come from the germline V gene. The V end was cut by 0 bases, the J end by 2 bases, with 10 bases between. This CDR3 comprises 15 residues. The CDR3 here is CASSYSIGGNYGYTF. The DNA for the CDR3 is TGTGCCAGCAGTTACTCGATAGGAGGGAACTATGGCTACACCTTC.

The J gene is TRBJ2-5, the V gene TRBV18; the D gene is possibly TRBD1 (6 bases). The CDR3 runs to 15 residues. V shed 3 bases and J shed 4 bases, with 15 bases lying between them. Germline V gene sequence: CDR1 KGHSH, CDR2 LQKENI. The CDR3 DNA is TGTGCCAGCTCACCCCGAGCCCAGGGGTTAGAGACCCAGTACTTC. Its translation is CASSPRAQGLETQYF.